This T cell receptor (beta chain) was captured by sequencing in a study of OX40 agonist ivuxolimab in advanced cancers. Findings of the study overall: Some nonresponders also had low normalized T-cell clonal expansion. More expanded clones were found, on average, in CD8+ than in CD4+ T cells.

In the case of this clone: As yet, its antigen is unknown.

This CDR3 is built from 13 residues. The ends lost 1 base at V and 10 bases at J; junction bases unmatched: 2. Germline V gives CDR1 SSHAT, CDR2 FNYEAQ (reference sequence). Generated by immunoSEQ multiplex PCR, the TCRdb table keeps only in-frame clones and is missing some. Here the sample spans some 17,000 clones, 70% to 90% being singletons. This chain uses TRBV7-7 with TRBJ2-1, with 9 bases that match TRBD1. Sequences were derived from CD4+ or CD8+ T cells sorted from blood, sampled in a trial of the OX40 agonist ivuxolimab. This receptor was identified in an adult with an advanced solid tumor such as melanoma, head and neck, liver or kidney cancer. In DNA form, the CDR3 reads TGTGCCAGCAGCTTAGACAGGGGGCCGGAGCAGTTCTTC. Protein: CASSLDRGPEQFF.